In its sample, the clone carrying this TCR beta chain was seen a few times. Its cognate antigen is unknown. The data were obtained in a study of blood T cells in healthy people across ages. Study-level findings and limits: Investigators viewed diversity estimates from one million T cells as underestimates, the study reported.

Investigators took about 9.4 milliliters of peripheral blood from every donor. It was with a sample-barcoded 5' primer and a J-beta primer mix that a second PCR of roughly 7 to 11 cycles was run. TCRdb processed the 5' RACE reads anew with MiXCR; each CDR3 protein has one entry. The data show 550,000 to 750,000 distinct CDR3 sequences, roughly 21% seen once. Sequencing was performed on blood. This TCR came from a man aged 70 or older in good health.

The chain's CDR3 is CASSPYQGADSYEQYF. CDR3 sequence (DNA): TGTGCCAGCAGCCCTTACCAGGGGGCGGATTCCTACGAGCAGTACTTC. The chain carries TRBV12-3 or TRBV12-4 and TRBJ2-7, with 8 positions matching TRBD1. V lost 6 bases and J lost 1; bases outside the gene matches: 11. CDR3 length: 16 amino acids.